The 30 T cell receptor beta chains given below trace back to one sample, sequenced in a study of blood T cell repertoires in COVID-19. The assay was immunoSEQ multiplex PCR, and TCRdb's table has in-frame clones only and misses some. Of about 270,000 clones in the sample, about 87% were seen once. The sample was peripheral blood. These receptors were collected from a human donor in a cohort sampled during active COVID-19.

The V gene is TRBV5-6, the J gene TRBJ2-1, with 14 bases matching TRBD2. Germline CDR1 SGHDT, CDR2 YYEEEE. The CDR3 runs 18 residues. The J segment lost 7 bases and the V segment lost 3 bases, leaving 12 bases of the junction unmatched. Here the CDR3 reads CASSWEFGLAGGGNEQFF. The CDR3 nucleotides are TGTGCCAGCAGCTGGGAATTCGGACTAGCGGGAGGAGGGAATGAGCAGTTCTTC.

This clone appeared a single time. V is TRBV2 and J is TRBJ1-1; D ambiguous. This CDR3 is 14 amino acids long. V was cut by 2 bases and J by 2 bases, with 9 bases left in between. The germline V gene encodes CDR1 SNHLY and CDR2 FYNNEI. The CDR3 DNA reads TGTGCCAGCAGTGAATCGCGCTCCAACACTGAAGCTTTCTTT. It yields the protein CASSESRSNTEAFF.

The chain uses TRBV7-2 and TRBJ2-7, with a tentative D call TRBD1 (5 bases). The V and J ends lost 5 bases and 1 base respectively, with 9 bases between them. Germline V gene data show CDR1 as SGHTA and CDR2 as FQGNSA. This CDR3 has 13 residues. The CDR3 DNA reads TGTGCCAGCAGCCATACAGGATCCTACGAGCAGTACTTC. Translation gives CASSHTGSYEQYF.

The V gene is TRBV3-1 (or the pseudogene TRBV3-2), the J gene TRBJ2-7; D is unclear. CDR3 length: 12 amino acids. Germline CDR1 is LGHDT and CDR2 is YNNKEL (reference sequence). Trimming removed 5 bases from V and 1 base from J, with 6 bases in between. The CDR3 protein is CASSFGSYEQYF. Written as DNA, the CDR3 is TGTGCCAGCAGCTTCGGGTCCTACGAGCAGTACTTC.

V is TRBV28 and J is TRBJ2-7; the D gene is possibly TRBD2 (5 bases). CDR3 length: 13 amino acids. Germline CDR1 is MDHEN and CDR2 is SYDVKM. Trimming took 6 bases from V and 0 from J, leaving 9 bases between them. In nucleotides, the CDR3 is TGTGCCAGCAGAAAAGAGGGCTCCTACGAGCAGTACTTC. The encoded protein is CASRKEGSYEQYF. Complete variable domain (other parts from reference TRBV28 and TRBJ2-7): DVKVTQSSRYLVKRTGEKVFLECVQDMDHENMFWYRQDPGLGLRLIYFSYDVKMKEKGDIPEGYSVSREKKERFSLILESASTNQTSMYLCASRKEGSYEQYFGPGTRLTVT.

In the case of this clone: The same CDR3 also results from other DNA sequences found in this sample. The rearrangement joins TRBV7-2 to TRBJ1-5, with D unresolved. Germline CDR1 SGHTA, CDR2 FQGNSA. This CDR3 is built from 13 residues. Trimming took off 5 bases at V and 4 bases at J, with 9 bases between the two ends. CDR3 nucleotides: TGTGCCAGCAGCCGGGGTAGTAATCAGCCCCAGCATTTT. It yields the protein CASSRGSNQPQHF.

The chain recombines TRBV6-5 with TRBJ1-5; TRBD1 matches 8 bases. Trimming at V came to 7 bases and at J to 4 bases, leaving 9 bases not matched to a gene. The CDR3 extends over 15 amino acids. Per germline, CDR1 MNHEY and CDR2 SVGAGI. The chain's CDR3 is CASKKDRGANQPQHF. The CDR3 DNA sequence: TGTGCCAGCAAGAAAGACAGGGGTGCAAATCAGCCCCAGCATTTT.

This chain joins TRBV3-1 (or the pseudogene TRBV3-2) and TRBJ2-7; weak D call: TRBD2 (6 bases). Deletions cut 3 bases from V and 2 bases from J, with 14 bases between. The germline gives CDR1 LGHDT, CDR2 YNNKEL (reference sequence). This CDR3 has 15 residues. The CDR3 region has the DNA TGTGCCAGCAGCCATCCGGGGACTCCCCCCTACGAGCAGTACTTC. Its translation is CASSHPGTPPYEQYF.

The chain joins TRBV7-9 to TRBJ2-6; 9 bases agree with TRBD1. The germline V gene has CDR1 SEHNR and CDR2 FQNEAQ (reference sequence). The ends lost 3 bases at V and 1 base at J; junction bases unmatched: 7. The CDR3 extends over 18 amino acids. The CDR3 DNA sequence: TGTGCCAGCAGCTTTTACCGGGACAGGGCTTCTGGGGCCAACGTCCTGACTTTC. This codes for CASSFYRDRASGANVLTF.

The chain uses TRBV4-3 and TRBJ2-7, with TRBD1 as a possible D gene (5 bases). Trimming left V 4 bases short and J 4 bases short, with 17 bases between. CDR3 length equals 15 residues. Per the germline V gene, CDR1 is LGHNA and CDR2 is YSLEER. DNA of the CDR3: TGCGCCAGCAGCCTCGATGCAAGGGGTCATTACGAGCAGTACTTC. Its protein is CASSLDARGHYEQYF.

The chain combines TRBV5-1 with TRBJ2-1; tentatively, D is TRBD1 (6 bases). This CDR3 comprises 16 residues. Germline V gene lookup returns CDR1 SGHRS and CDR2 YFSETQ. The V end was cut by 4 bases, the J end by 4 bases, with 18 bases between. The CDR3 nucleotides are TGCGCCAGCAGCCCATGGAAGGGGGTGGTTTACAATGAGCAGTTCTTC. Translation: CASSPWKGVVYNEQFF.

The chain combines TRBV7-6 with TRBJ2-5, with 11 bases identical to TRBD1. Per the germline V gene, CDR1 is SGHVS and CDR2 is FNYEAQ. The CDR3 extends over 15 amino acids. J lost 2 bases, V lost 5 bases, and 4 bases had no gene match. The CDR3 region has the DNA TGTGCCAGCAGCCCGGACAGGGGGCGACAAGAGACCCAGTACTTC. Translation gives CASSPDRGRQETQYF.

The gene calls are TRBV6-5 and TRBJ2-6; maybe TRBD1 (6 bases). The CDR3 sequence is 15 residues long. V gave up 6 bases and J gave up 0 bases, with 9 bases separating them. The germline V gene encodes CDR1 MNHEY and CDR2 SVGAGI. CDR3 in amino acids: CASRLTGSGANVLTF. CDR3 nucleotides: TGTGCCAGCAGACTGACAGGCTCTGGGGCCAACGTCCTGACTTTC.

For this clone: A read error is possible here, since a much larger clone lies one base away. The V call is TRBV6-5, the J call TRBJ1-1, with a possible D match to TRBD1 (5 bases). Per germline, CDR1 MNHEY and CDR2 SVGAGI. Trimming took off 4 bases at V and 0 bases at J, with 6 bases between the two ends. The CDR3 is 13 residues long. This CDR3 reads CASSSTVNTEAFF. CDR3 nucleotide sequence: TGTGCCAGCAGTTCGACAGTGAACACTGAAGCTTTCTTT.

The table lists this clone with a few counts. The chain employs TRBV5-5 and TRBJ2-7, with 7 bases identical to TRBD1. This CDR3 spans 16 amino acids. Trimming removed 0 bases from V and 1 base from J; junction bases left unmatched: 7. Germline-derived CDR1 and CDR2 are SGHKS and YYEKEE (reference sequence). The CDR3 DNA follows: TGTGCCAGCAGCTTGGAAGGGACAGCCGTTTCCTACGAGCAGTACTTC. Residues: CASSLEGTAVSYEQYF.

This sequence joins TRBV6-1 and TRBJ2-1, with 14 bases lining up with TRBD2. Germline assignment: CDR1 MNHNS and CDR2 SASEGT. V was pared by 4 bases and J by 5 bases, with 10 bases of the junction left unmatched. The length of the CDR3 is 18 residues. The CDR3 nucleotides read TGTGCCAGCAGTGGGACTAGCGGGGGGTTAAGGAGCCACAATGAGCAGTTCTTC. Its protein is CASSGTSGGLRSHNEQFF.

This clone showed up just once. The chain links TRBV27 to TRBJ1-1; 7 nucleotides align to TRBD1. V gave up 6 bases and J gave up 5 bases; unmatched junction bases: 6. CDR1 is MNHEY, CDR2 SMNVEV, per germline (reference sequence). The CDR3 has 13 residues. CDR3 region: CASRRQGGTEAFF. Here the CDR3 DNA reads TGTGCCAGCAGACGACAGGGCGGGACTGAAGCTTTCTTT.

The rearrangement joins TRBV19 to TRBJ1-5, with D tentatively TRBD1 (5 bases). There are 14 residues in the CDR3. Per germline, CDR1 LNHDA and CDR2 SQIVND (reference sequence). The ends were cut back, 10 bases at V and 3 bases at J, with 16 bases in the middle. The CDR3, as DNA: TGTGCCACGGAGGGGCAGAAGGTCAATCAGCCCCAGCATTTT. It encodes CATEGQKVNQPQHF.

This clone was observed a handful of times. The chain is built from TRBV2 and TRBJ2-7; the match to TRBD2 covers 8 bases. Per the germline V gene, CDR1 is SNHLY and CDR2 is FYNNEI. With 4 bases clipped from V and 4 bases from J, the junction kept 9 bases outside the gene matches. The CDR3 is made up of 15 amino acids. CDR3 in DNA: TGTGCCAGCAGTGGGTCCGGGACTAGACCGTACGAGCAGTACTTC. Translation: CASSGSGTRPYEQYF.

This rearrangement joins TRBV3-1 (or the pseudogene TRBV3-2) to TRBJ2-1; tentative D call: TRBD2 (5 bases). Germline V gives CDR1 LGHDT, CDR2 YNNKEL (reference sequence). Trimming took off 4 bases at V and 12 bases at J, with 22 bases between the two ends. There are 15 residues in the CDR3. The CDR3 bases are TGTGCCAGCAGCCTCAAGGTCGGACTGGGGTTTGGGCAGTTCTTC. It specifies CASSLKVGLGFGQFF.

The chain recombines TRBV11-2 with TRBJ2-5; 11 positions agree with TRBD2. CDR1 and CDR2 from the germline V gene are SGHAT and FQNNGV. The CDR3 has 16 residues. Trimming took 5 bases from V and 4 from J; bases not matched to a gene: 9. CDR3 sequence: CASSPRLAGSGETQYF. The DNA for the CDR3 is TGTGCCAGCAGCCCACGACTAGCGGGGTCGGGAGAGACCCAGTACTTC. Drawing the rest from reference TRBV11-2 and TRBJ2-5, the complete variable domain is EAGVAQSPRYKIIEKRQSVAFWCNPISGHATLYWYQQILGQGPKLLIQFQNNGVVDDSQLPKDRFSAERLKGVDSTLKIQPAKLEDSAVYLCASSPRLAGSGETQYFGPGTRLLVL.

This clone was observed a handful of times. The CDR3 coding sequence is TGTGCCAGCAGTGGGACAGGGGGCCTCTATGGCTACACCTTC. Protein product: CASSGTGGLYGYTF. V and J are TRBV2 and TRBJ1-2; 11 bases match TRBD1. With V trimmed by 4 bases and J by 4 bases, 2 bases remained unmatched. The CDR3 runs to 14 residues. Per the germline V gene, CDR1 is SNHLY and CDR2 is FYNNEI.

This sequence joins TRBV11-3 and TRBJ2-1; no clear D gene. V lost 3 bases and J lost 5, with 5 bases in between. This CDR3 contains 12 residues. Germline values: CDR1 SGHNT, CDR2 YENEEA. CDR3 region: CASSFGDNEQFF. The CDR3 DNA reads TGTGCCAGCAGCTTCGGAGACAATGAGCAGTTCTTC.

This clone was recorded only once. The V call is TRBV2, the J call TRBJ2-3; 7 positions agree with TRBD2. The V segment lost 3 bases and the J segment 6 bases; nucleotides outside the gene matches: 6. The CDR3 is 14 amino acids. Per the germline V gene, CDR1 is SNHLY and CDR2 is FYNNEI. The CDR3 sequence: CASSDGAGLDTQYF. CDR3 bases: TGTGCCAGCAGTGATGGAGCGGGACTGGATACGCAGTATTTT.

This clone has a single count. The chain has TRBV7-2 and TRBJ2-7, with TRBD2 matching 10 bases. The trim removed 3 bases at V and 0 bases at J, leaving 14 bases unmatched. Germline loops: CDR1 SGHTA, CDR2 FQGNSA. This CDR3 contains 19 residues. The CDR3 here is CASSLRPSGGRTLSYEQYF. As DNA, the CDR3 is TGTGCCAGCAGCTTGAGGCCTAGCGGGGGAAGAACCCTCTCCTACGAGCAGTACTTC.

The rearrangement uses TRBV4-3 and TRBJ2-7; TRBD2 might be the D (6 bases). CDR1 and CDR2 from the germline V gene are LGHNA and YSLEER. This CDR3 contains 16 residues. Trimming removed 0 bases at V and 7 bases at J, with 19 bases between. Here the CDR3 reads CASSQDLFRRGGEQYF. CDR3 in DNA: TGCGCCAGCAGCCAAGATCTCTTTCGGCGGGGAGGTGAGCAGTACTTC.

V is TRBV19 and J is TRBJ2-2; the D is unclear. The germline V and J ends were trimmed by 3 bases and 6 bases, with 14 bases remaining between them. Germline V gives CDR1 LNHDA, CDR2 SQIVND (reference sequence). This CDR3 is built from 15 residues. CDR3 sequence reads: CASSIPTPVPGELFF. Written as DNA, the CDR3 is TGTGCCAGTAGTATCCCGACTCCCGTCCCCGGGGAGCTGTTTTTT.

The chain uses TRBV5-8 and TRBJ2-7; TRBD1 might be the D (6 bases). In germline, CDR1 is SGHTS, CDR2 YDEGEE. Trimming removed 4 bases at V and 6 bases at J, with 11 bases between. The CDR3 has 12 amino acids. DNA of the CDR3: TGTGCCAGCAGCATCTACAGGGTCGAGCAGTACTTC. This codes for CASSIYRVEQYF.

The chain employs TRBV5-1 and TRBJ2-7; 10 bases are a match to TRBD1. This CDR3 has 16 residues. Germline V CDR1 and CDR2: SGHRS, YFSETQ. V trimming: 0 bases; J trimming: 6 bases; junction bases outside the gene matches: 9. The CDR3 DNA reads as TGCGCCAGCAGCTTGGCCGTCGGGACAGGGGTCCGCGAGCAGTACTTC. It specifies CASSLAVGTGVREQYF.

V and J are TRBV7-6 and TRBJ2-3; TRBD1 matches at 11 bases. The germline V gene has CDR1 SGHVS and CDR2 FNYEAQ. Trimming took 2 bases from V and 1 from J; bases not matched to a gene: 11. The CDR3 is 19 residues long. The DNA of the CDR3 is TGTGCCAGCAGCTTAAATGTGGCGGGGACAGGGGGAGGCACAGATACGCAGTATTTT. Translating it yields CASSLNVAGTGGGTDTQYF.